The source of this T cell receptor (beta chain) is a study of blood T cell repertoires in COVID-19. Background on the study: Sources were T cells, B-cell-depleted T cells, or PBMCs; the material itself was cDNA or gDNA.

All enrollees were about 18 to 100 years old and from 20 to 25 US areas. Membership in each cohort depended on participant-reported clinical history. V dropped 1 base and J dropped 0 bases, with 7 bases sitting between them. Germline V lookup: CDR1 LNHNV, CDR2 YYDKDF (reference sequence). This CDR3 region has 15 residues. In the original processing: Reference gene primer amplification gave estimated nucleated cell counts. The data were produced by immunoSEQ multiplex PCR, yet TCRdb's version contains in-frame clones alone and is incomplete. V and J calls plus clone size are reproduced from that table; the DNA served to infer D and trimming. The table includes over 200,000 clones, roughly four fifths detected once.

The sample was PBMCs or T cells enriched from blood (not recorded which). The sequence was collected from a man in his sixties who had recovered from COVID-19. V usage is TRBV15 and J usage is TRBJ1-3; a weak D match, TRBD1 (6 bases). CDR3 bases: TGTGCCACCAGCAGAGGGACAGTCTCTGGAAACACCATATATTTT. It encodes CATSRGTVSGNTIYF.